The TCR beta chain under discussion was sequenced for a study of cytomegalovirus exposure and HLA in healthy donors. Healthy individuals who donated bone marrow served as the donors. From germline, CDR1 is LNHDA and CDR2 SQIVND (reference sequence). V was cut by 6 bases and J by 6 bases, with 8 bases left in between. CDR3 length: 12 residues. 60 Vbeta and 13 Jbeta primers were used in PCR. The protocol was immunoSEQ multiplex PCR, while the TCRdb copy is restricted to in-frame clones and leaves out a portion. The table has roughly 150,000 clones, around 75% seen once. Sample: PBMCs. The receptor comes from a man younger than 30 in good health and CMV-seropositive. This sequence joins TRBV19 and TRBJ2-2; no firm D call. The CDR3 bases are TGTGCCAGTAGCTCGAGCGCCGGGGAGCTGTTTTTT. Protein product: CASSSSAGELFF. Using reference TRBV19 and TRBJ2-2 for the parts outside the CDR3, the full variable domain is DGGITQSPKYLFRKEGQNVTLSCEQNLNHDAMYWYRQDPGQGLRLIYYSQIVNDFQKGDIAEGYSVSREKKESFPLTVTSAQKNPTAFYLCASSSSAGELFFGEGSRLTVL.